This TCR beta chain was identified in a study of TET2 disruption in CD19-targeted CAR T cells. Here immunoSEQ multiplex PCR was the method, and the copy in TCRdb shows in-frame clones only, minus some. Here the sample table reports 25,000 to 30,000 clones. The CDR3 is 14 amino acids. Germline V gives CDR1 LNHDA, CDR2 SQIVND (reference sequence). Described treatment: autologous CTL019 cells: CD19 CAR with 4-1BB and CD3 zeta domains. The CD19 CAR included TCR zeta plus 4-1BB costimulatory signaling. Leukapheresis of peripheral blood supplied the T cells used to manufacture CTL019. Concerning this clone: Antigen: not known. The DNA ends 3 residues before the CDR3 does, and the rest of the CDR3 is filled in from the germline J gene.

The source was CD8- CAR+ T cells sorted from cultured blood T cells, collected for CD19 CAR T cell therapy. As for subset: CD8-negative CAR-positive T cells from the infusion product. This receptor was taken from an older man with chronic lymphocytic leukemia. V is TRBV19 and J is TRBJ1-2; D is possibly TRBD1 (5 bases). The DNA read from the CDR3 is TGTGCCAGTAGTATAGCGGCAGGGATGTACGAC. Translating it yields CASSIAAGMYD. The whole CDR3 sequence is CASSIAAGMYDYTF.